The rows below give T cell receptor beta chains drawn from one sample of a study of beta chain features in type 1 diabetes. Repertoires were generated with immunoSEQ multiplex PCR, while TCRdb's copy carries only in-frame clones and drops some. The data show around 430,000 clones, around 30% seen once. Sequencing used naive CD4+ T cells from blood. The receptors originated from a young man in good health. Each CDR3 is given with its conserved first and last residue. A D gene is named only where the DNA matches it firmly. Size is omitted from some rows. Given values are once, few, many or a class for expanded clones.

TRBJ2-6,NA,NA,TRBV29-1,CSATALPSGANVLTF,TGCAGCGCGACAGCGCTACCTTCTGGGGCCAACGTCCTGACTTTC
TRBJ2-7,NA,NA,TRBV30,CAWIDAYEQYF,TGTGCCTGGATCGACGCCTACGAGCAGTACTTC
TRBJ2-1,NA,TRBD2,TRBV7-9,CASSFWREGGEQFF,TGTGCCAGCAGCTTTTGGCGGGAGGGAGGTGAGCAGTTCTTC
TRBJ2-5,NA,NA,TRBV29-1,CSVVIGETQYF,TGCAGCGTGGTGATAGGAGAGACCCAGTACTTC
TRBJ2-3,NA,TRBD2,TRBV7-2,CASSGRNGGTSTYF,TGTGCCAGCAGCGGCAGGAACGGAGGGACTAGCACGTATTTT
TRBJ2-2,NA,NA,TRBV4-1,CASSPRSLGNTGELFF,TGCGCCAGCAGCCCCCGTAGCCTTGGGAACACCGGGGAGCTGTTTTTT
TRBJ2-1,few,NA,TRBV28,CASSLSAANEQFF,TGTGCCAGCAGTTTAAGCGCTGCCAATGAGCAGTTCTTC
TRBJ2-7,NA,NA,TRBV10-2,CASRVVGAYEQYF,TGCGCCAGCAGGGTCGTCGGTGCCTACGAGCAGTACTTC
TRBJ2-1,few,NA,TRBV5-6,CASSLRTSYNEQFF,TGTGCCAGCAGCTTGAGAACCTCTTACAATGAGCAGTTCTTC
TRBJ2-3,NA,NA,TRBV7-9,CASSLGLRTDTQYF,TGTGCCAGCAGCCTAGGACTACGCACAGATACGCAGTATTTT
TRBJ2-3,NA,NA,TRBV14,CASSQDRLNTQYF,TGTGCCAGCAGCCAAGATCGCCTCAATACGCAGTATTTT
TRBJ1-1,once,TRBD1,TRBV30,CAWSVRTGSFTEAFF,TGTGCCTGGAGTGTTAGGACAGGTTCGTTCACTGAAGCTTTCTTT
TRBJ2-3,NA,TRBD2,TRBV12-5,CASAQTSGADTQYF,TGTGCTAGTGCCCAGACTAGCGGCGCAGATACGCAGTATTTT
TRBJ2-4,few,TRBD1,TRBV28,CASSFSGQGRLAKNIQYF,TGTGCCAGCAGTTTCTCAGGACAGGGGAGGTTAGCCAAAAACATTCAGTACTTC
TRBJ1-2,NA,NA,TRBV6-5,CASSYKEFYGYTF,TGTGCCAGCAGTTACAAGGAGTTCTATGGCTACACCTTC
TRBJ2-4,NA,NA,TRBV4-3,CASSQAGTVKNIQYF,TGCGCCAGCAGCCAGGCAGGGACGGTAAAAAACATTCAGTACTTC
TRBJ2-7,NA,NA,TRBV5-6,CASSLFEGAGYEQYF,TGTGCCAGCAGCTTGTTTGAGGGCGCCGGTTACGAGCAGTACTTC
TRBJ2-4,many,NA,TRBV25-1,CASSEPGADIQYF,TGTGCCAGCAGTGAACCGGGGGCGGACATTCAGTACTTC
TRBJ2-3,few,NA,TRBV25-1,CASSESQGEIADTQYF,TGTGCCAGCAGTGAATCCCAGGGAGAGATAGCAGATACGCAGTATTTT
TRBJ2-4,NA,TRBD2,TRBV5-1,CASSLGLAGGNIQYF,TGCGCCAGCAGCCTGGGACTAGCGGGAGGAAACATTCAGTACTTC
TRBJ1-1,NA,NA,TRBV30,CAWSVMGARTEAFF,TGTGCCTGGAGTGTAATGGGGGCTCGTACTGAAGCTTTCTTT
TRBJ2-3,NA,TRBD2,TRBV7-3,CASSLRTSGETTQYF,TGTGCCAGCAGCTTACGGACTAGCGGGGAAACTACGCAGTATTTT
TRBJ2-1,NA,NA,TRBV30,CAWSVTIFNEQFF,TGTGCCTGGAGTGTAACTATTTTCAATGAGCAGTTCTTC
TRBJ2-7,NA,NA,TRBV28,CASSFTPGEQYF,TGTGCCAGCAGTTTTACGCCAGGAGAGCAGTACTTC
TRBJ2-3,NA,TRBD2,TRBV28,CASTAGGLGTDTQYF,TGTGCCAGTACGGCGGGAGGGCTGGGCACAGATACGCAGTATTTT
TRBJ2-5,NA,TRBD1,TRBV29-1,CSDKTGGETQYF,TGCAGCGACAAGACAGGGGGGGAGACCCAGTACTTC
TRBJ2-3,few,NA,TRBV7-2,CASSPGFMEADTQYF,TGTGCCAGCAGCCCAGGGTTTATGGAGGCAGATACGCAGTATTTT
TRBJ2-1,NA,NA,TRBV7-8,CASSPDQRTEQFF,TGTGCCAGCAGCCCGGACCAGCGGACTGAGCAGTTCTTC
TRBJ1-5,NA,NA,TRBV6-5,CASSHRASNQPQHF,TGTGCCAGCAGTCACAGGGCCTCGAATCAGCCCCAGCATTTT
TRBJ2-3,NA,NA,TRBV5-1,CASSFRNSDGTDTQYF,TGCGCCAGCAGCTTCAGGAATTCAGACGGGACAGATACGCAGTATTTT
TRBJ2-1,NA,NA,TRBV5-1,CASSLVGNNEQFF,TGCGCCAGCAGCTTGGTTGGGAACAATGAGCAGTTCTTC
TRBJ2-5,NA,TRBD1,TRBV10-3,CAISAWSGQASGTQYF,TGTGCCATCAGTGCCTGGTCGGGACAGGCCTCAGGGACCCAGTACTTC
TRBJ2-7,NA,NA,TRBV6-5,CASSPHPVGVEQYF,TGTGCCAGCAGTCCACATCCGGTGGGGGTCGAGCAGTACTTC
TRBJ2-4,NA,NA,TRBV28,CASSSGTTKNIQYF,TGTGCCAGCAGTTCAGGGACAACCAAAAACATTCAGTACTTC
TRBJ2-2,few,NA,TRBV4-1,CASSQPSGELFF,TGCGCCAGCAGCCAGCCTAGCGGGGAGCTGTTTTTT
TRBJ2-3,once,TRBD2,TRBV7-2,CASSLQRAGERTDTQYF,TGTGCCAGCAGCTTACAACGGGCGGGAGAGCGCACAGATACGCAGTATTTT
TRBJ2-1,NA,TRBD2,TRBV29-1,CSVVITPGLAGRNEQFF,TGCAGCGTTGTCATCACTCCAGGACTAGCGGGAAGGAATGAGCAGTTCTTC
TRBJ2-7,once,TRBD1,TRBV9,CASSLAGTGVHEQYF,TGTGCCAGCAGCTTGGCCGGGACAGGAGTCCACGAGCAGTACTTC
TRBJ1-2,NA,NA,TRBV7-9,CASSPRQAPGGGYTF,TGTGCCAGCAGCCCACGACAGGCCCCGGGGGGTGGCTACACCTTC